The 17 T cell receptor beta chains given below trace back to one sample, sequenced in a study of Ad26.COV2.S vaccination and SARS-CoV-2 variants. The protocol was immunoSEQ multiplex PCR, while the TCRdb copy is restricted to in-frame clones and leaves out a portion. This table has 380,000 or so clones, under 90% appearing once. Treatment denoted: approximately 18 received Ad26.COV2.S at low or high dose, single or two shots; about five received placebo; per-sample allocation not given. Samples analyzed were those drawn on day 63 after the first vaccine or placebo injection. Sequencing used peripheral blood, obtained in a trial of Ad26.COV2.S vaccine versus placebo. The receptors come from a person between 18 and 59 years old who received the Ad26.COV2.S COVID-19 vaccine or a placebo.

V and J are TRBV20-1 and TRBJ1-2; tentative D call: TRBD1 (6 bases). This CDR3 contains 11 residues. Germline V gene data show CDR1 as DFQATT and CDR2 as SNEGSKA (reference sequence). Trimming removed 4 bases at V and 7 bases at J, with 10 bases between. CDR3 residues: CSAKQGPGYTF. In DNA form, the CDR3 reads TGCAGTGCTAAACAGGGCCCTGGCTACACCTTC.

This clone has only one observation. Here the CDR3 DNA reads TGTGCCAGTAAGAAATCGTGGCCTGATCTTATCTCACCCCTCCACTTT. Amino acid sequence: CASKKSWPDLISPLHF. This chain links TRBV19 with TRBJ1-6; D gene unclear. The germline CDR1 and CDR2 sequences are LNHDA and SQIVND (reference sequence). The CDR3 runs to 16 residues. Trimming took 7 bases from V and 10 from J, leaving 23 bases between them. Full variable domain (outside the CDR3, taken from reference TRBV19 and TRBJ1-6): DGGITQSPKYLFRKEGQNVTLSCEQNLNHDAMYWYRQDPGQGLRLIYYSQIVNDFQKGDIAEGYSVSREKKESFPLTVTSAQKNPTAFYLCASKKSWPDLISPLHFGNGTRLTVT.

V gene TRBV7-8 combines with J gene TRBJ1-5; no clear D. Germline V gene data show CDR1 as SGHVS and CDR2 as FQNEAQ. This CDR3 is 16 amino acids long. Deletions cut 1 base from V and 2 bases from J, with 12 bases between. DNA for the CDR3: TGTGCCAGCAGCTTAGAGGTTGGGCAGGGCAATCAGCCCCAGCATTTT. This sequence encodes CASSLEVGQGNQPQHF.

CDR3 amino acids: CAVQPGLAGDTQYF. CDR3 in DNA: TGTGCCGTACAACCGGGACTAGCGGGGGATACGCAGTATTTT. The rearrangement uses TRBV3-1 (or the pseudogene TRBV3-2) and TRBJ2-3; 13 bases line up with TRBD2. Germline CDR1 and CDR2: LGHDT and YNNKEL (reference sequence). CDR3 size: 14 residues. With V trimmed by 11 bases and J by 6 bases, 8 bases remained unmatched.

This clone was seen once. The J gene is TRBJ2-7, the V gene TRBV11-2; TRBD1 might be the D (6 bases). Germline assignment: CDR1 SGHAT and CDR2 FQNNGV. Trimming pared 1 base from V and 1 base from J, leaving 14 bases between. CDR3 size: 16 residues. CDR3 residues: CASSLGKDSISYEQYF. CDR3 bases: TGTGCCAGCAGCTTAGGAAAGGACAGTATATCCTACGAGCAGTACTTC.

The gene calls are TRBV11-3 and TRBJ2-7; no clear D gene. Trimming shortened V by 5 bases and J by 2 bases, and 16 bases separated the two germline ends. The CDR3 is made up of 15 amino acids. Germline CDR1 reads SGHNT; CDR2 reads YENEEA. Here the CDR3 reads CASSLSPLPTYEQYF. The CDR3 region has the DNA TGTGCCAGCAGCCTCTCCCCATTACCCACCTACGAGCAGTACTTC.

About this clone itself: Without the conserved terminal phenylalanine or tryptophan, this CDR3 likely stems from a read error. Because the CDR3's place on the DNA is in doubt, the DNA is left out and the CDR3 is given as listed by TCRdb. The CDR3 is CASRVQGGG. The chain uses TRBV2 and TRBJ1-1. The germline V gene has CDR1 SNHLY and CDR2 FYNNEI. The CDR3 is 9 residues long, ends included.

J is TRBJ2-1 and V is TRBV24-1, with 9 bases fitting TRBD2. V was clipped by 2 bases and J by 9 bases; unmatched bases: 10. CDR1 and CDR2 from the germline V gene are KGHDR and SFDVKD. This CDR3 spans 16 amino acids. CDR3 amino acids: CATSDSSSGISAEQFF. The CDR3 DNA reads TGTGCCACCAGTGATTCATCTAGCGGGATTTCGGCTGAGCAGTTCTTC.

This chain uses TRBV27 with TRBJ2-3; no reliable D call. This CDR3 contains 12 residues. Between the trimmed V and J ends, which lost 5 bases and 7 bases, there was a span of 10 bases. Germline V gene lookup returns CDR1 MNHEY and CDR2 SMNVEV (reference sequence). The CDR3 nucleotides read TGTGCCAGCAGTCTCCTTGGAAATACGCAGTATTTT. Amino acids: CASSLLGNTQYF.

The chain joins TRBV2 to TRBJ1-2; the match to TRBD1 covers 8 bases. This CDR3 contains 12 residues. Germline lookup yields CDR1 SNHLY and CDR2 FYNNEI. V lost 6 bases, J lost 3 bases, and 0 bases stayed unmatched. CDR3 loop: CASRQGDYGYTF. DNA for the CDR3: TGTGCCAGCAGACAGGGGGACTATGGCTACACCTTC.

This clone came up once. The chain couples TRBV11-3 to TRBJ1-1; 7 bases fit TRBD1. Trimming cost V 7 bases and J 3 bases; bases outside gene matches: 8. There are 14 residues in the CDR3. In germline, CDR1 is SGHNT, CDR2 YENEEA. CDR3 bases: TGTGCCAGCAAGAGACAGGGCATCGACACTGAAGCTTTCTTT. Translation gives CASKRQGIDTEAFF.

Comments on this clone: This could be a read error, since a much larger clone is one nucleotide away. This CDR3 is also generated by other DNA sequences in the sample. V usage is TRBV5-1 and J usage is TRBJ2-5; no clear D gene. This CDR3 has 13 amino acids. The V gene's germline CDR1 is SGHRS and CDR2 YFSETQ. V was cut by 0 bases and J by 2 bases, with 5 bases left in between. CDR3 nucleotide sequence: TGCGCCAGCAGCTTGGGGGTACAAGAGACCCAGTACTTC. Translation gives CASSLGVQETQYF.

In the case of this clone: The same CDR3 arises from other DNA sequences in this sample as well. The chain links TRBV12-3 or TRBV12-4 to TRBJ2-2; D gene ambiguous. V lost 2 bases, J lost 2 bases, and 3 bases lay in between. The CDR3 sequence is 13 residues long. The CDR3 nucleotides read TGTGCCAGCAGTTTACGAAACACCGGGGAGCTGTTTTTT. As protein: CASSLRNTGELFF.

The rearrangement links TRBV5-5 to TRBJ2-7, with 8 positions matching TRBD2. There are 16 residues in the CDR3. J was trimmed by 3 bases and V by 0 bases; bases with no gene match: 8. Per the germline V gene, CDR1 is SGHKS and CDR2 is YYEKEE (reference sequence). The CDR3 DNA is TGTGCCAGCAGCTTGGTACCTAGCGGGCGAGACTACGAGCAGTACTTC. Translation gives CASSLVPSGRDYEQYF.

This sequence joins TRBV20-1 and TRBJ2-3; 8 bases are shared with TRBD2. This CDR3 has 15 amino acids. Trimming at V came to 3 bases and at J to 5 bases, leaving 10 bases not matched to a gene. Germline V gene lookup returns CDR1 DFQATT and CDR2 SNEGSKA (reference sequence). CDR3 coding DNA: TGCAGTGCTAGTAGGAGCGGGAGTACGGTAGATACGCAGTATTTT. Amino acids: CSASRSGSTVDTQYF.

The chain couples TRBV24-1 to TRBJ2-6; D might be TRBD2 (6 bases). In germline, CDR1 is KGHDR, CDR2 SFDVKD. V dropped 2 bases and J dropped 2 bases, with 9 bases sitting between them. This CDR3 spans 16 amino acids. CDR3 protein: CATSDSERAGANVLTF. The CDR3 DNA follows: TGTGCCACCAGTGATTCCGAGCGGGCTGGGGCCAACGTCCTGACTTTC.

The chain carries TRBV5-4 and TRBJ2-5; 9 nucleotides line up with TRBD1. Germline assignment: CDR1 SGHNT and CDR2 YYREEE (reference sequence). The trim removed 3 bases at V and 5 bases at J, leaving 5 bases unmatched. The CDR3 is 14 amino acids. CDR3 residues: CASSSATGGETQYF. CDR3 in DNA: TGTGCCAGCAGCTCGGCGACAGGGGGGGAGACCCAGTACTTC.